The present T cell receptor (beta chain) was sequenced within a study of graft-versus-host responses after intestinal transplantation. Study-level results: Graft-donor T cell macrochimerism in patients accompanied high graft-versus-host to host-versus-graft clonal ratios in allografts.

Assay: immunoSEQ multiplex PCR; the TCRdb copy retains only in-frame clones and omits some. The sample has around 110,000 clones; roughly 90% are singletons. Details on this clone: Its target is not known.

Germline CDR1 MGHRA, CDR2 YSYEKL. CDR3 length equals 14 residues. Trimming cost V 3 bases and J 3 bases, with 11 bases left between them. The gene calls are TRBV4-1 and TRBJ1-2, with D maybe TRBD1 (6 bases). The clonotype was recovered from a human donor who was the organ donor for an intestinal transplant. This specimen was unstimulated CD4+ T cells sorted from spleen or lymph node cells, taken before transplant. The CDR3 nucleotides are TGCGCCAGCAGCCATTGGCCAGGGGACTATGGCTACACCTTC. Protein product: CASSHWPGDYGYTF.